This TCR beta chain was captured by sequencing in a study of STAT3 mutations in large granular lymphocyte leukemia. Findings and caveats of the study: Every T-cell large granular lymphocyte leukemia patient had at least one immunodominant TCR beta clonotype.

TCRdb keeps only in-frame clones here, not all; method: immunoSEQ multiplex PCR. The repertoire holds 2,300 or so clones, with about 50% as singletons. Points on this clone: Its antigen is unknown.

The CDR3 runs to 13 residues. Germline assignment: CDR1 SEHNR and CDR2 FQNEAQ (reference sequence). Trimming stripped 5 bases from V and 10 bases from J, with 15 bases between. The sample comprised peripheral blood mononuclear cells. This receptor was taken from a man in his fifties or sixties with T-cell large granular lymphocyte leukemia. Some clones in this sample may be carry-over from other donors' samples. The rearrangement joins TRBV7-9 to TRBJ2-1; no definite D call. The CDR3 bases are TGTGCCAGCAGCCCCCCGTGGCCCGGCGAGCAGTTCTTC. This translates into CASSPPWPGEQFF.